A selection of T cell receptor beta chains follows, all from one sample in a study of cytomegalovirus exposure and HLA in healthy donors. The protocol was immunoSEQ multiplex PCR, while the TCRdb copy is restricted to in-frame clones and leaves out a portion. The table shows roughly 100,000 clones, with around four fifths occurring only once. The material sequenced was PBMCs. The receptors here all came from a woman aged 40-49 years in good health and CMV-seropositive. CDR3s include the opening cysteine and the closing phenylalanine or tryptophan. The order of the fields is D gene, J gene, V gene, clone size, CDR3 protein, CDR3 DNA. The D gene is left open where the match is weak. For some rows the clone size is stated as once, few or many, or as a class when expanded; others skip it.

D gene: TRBD1; J gene: TRBJ1-2; V gene: TRBV2; clone size: NA; CDR3 protein: CASTQTGDYGYTF; CDR3 DNA: TGTGCCAGCACCCAGACAGGGGACTATGGCTACACCTTC
D gene: NA; J gene: TRBJ2-7; V gene: TRBV4-3; clone size: NA; CDR3 protein: CASSYGETYEQYF; CDR3 DNA: TGCGCCAGCAGTTACGGGGAGACCTACGAGCAGTACTTC
D gene: NA; J gene: TRBJ1-4; V gene: TRBV4-1; clone size: NA; CDR3 protein: CASRGLGRGEKLFF; CDR3 DNA: TGCGCCAGCAGGGGGCTTGGTCGAGGTGAAAAACTGTTTTTT
D gene: NA; J gene: TRBJ1-2; V gene: TRBV29-1; clone size: NA; CDR3 protein: CSAEIVQGIYGYTF; CDR3 DNA: TGCAGCGCAGAAATAGTACAGGGCATCTATGGCTACACCTTC
D gene: NA; J gene: TRBJ1-3; V gene: TRBV28; clone size: NA; CDR3 protein: CASSFRSSGNTIYF; CDR3 DNA: TGTGCCAGCAGTTTTCGCAGCTCTGGAAACACCATATATTTT
D gene: NA; J gene: TRBJ1-5; V gene: TRBV19; clone size: NA; CDR3 protein: CASSIDYANQPQHF; CDR3 DNA: TGTGCCAGTAGTATAGACTACGCCAATCAGCCCCAGCATTTT
D gene: NA; J gene: TRBJ1-1; V gene: TRBV4-1; clone size: NA; CDR3 protein: CASSPFKSWGVTTMNTEAFF; CDR3 DNA: TGCGCCAGCAGCCCATTTAAGTCGTGGGGCGTTACGACGATGAACACTGAAGCTTTCTTT
D gene: NA; J gene: TRBJ2-7; V gene: TRBV5-6; clone size: NA; CDR3 protein: CASSYGLGSYEQYF; CDR3 DNA: TGTGCCAGCAGCTACGGACTGGGGTCCTACGAGCAGTACTTC
D gene: TRBD2; J gene: TRBJ2-1; V gene: TRBV6-6; clone size: NA; CDR3 protein: CASGRELIGNEQFF; CDR3 DNA: TGTGCCAGCGGGCGGGAGTTAATAGGCAATGAGCAGTTCTTC
D gene: NA; J gene: TRBJ1-1; V gene: TRBV13; clone size: few; CDR3 protein: CASSLGWSRDTEAFF; CDR3 DNA: TGTGCCAGCAGCTTAGGCTGGAGCAGGGACACTGAAGCTTTCTTT
D gene: NA; J gene: TRBJ2-5; V gene: TRBV6-6; clone size: NA; CDR3 protein: CASSLASVGSQETQYF; CDR3 DNA: TGTGCCAGCAGTCTCGCTTCGGTCGGGTCTCAAGAGACCCAGTACTTC
D gene: TRBD2; J gene: TRBJ2-7; V gene: TRBV5-4; clone size: NA; CDR3 protein: CASSSDTRLATSYEQYF; CDR3 DNA: TGTGCCAGCAGCTCGGACACCCGACTAGCGACCTCCTACGAACAGTACTTC
D gene: TRBD2; J gene: TRBJ2-4; V gene: TRBV27; clone size: few; CDR3 protein: CASSLTSGIKNIQYF; CDR3 DNA: TGTGCCAGCAGTTTAACTAGCGGGATCAAAAACATTCAGTACTTC
D gene: NA; J gene: TRBJ1-4; V gene: TRBV5-1; clone size: NA; CDR3 protein: CASSPPDSATNEKLFF; CDR3 DNA: TGCGCCAGCAGCCCCCCGGACAGTGCAACTAATGAAAAACTGTTTTTT
D gene: NA; J gene: TRBJ1-1; V gene: TRBV19; clone size: NA; CDR3 protein: CASSGDKNTEAFF; CDR3 DNA: TGTGCCAGTAGTGGGGACAAGAACACTGAAGCTTTCTTT
D gene: NA; J gene: TRBJ1-5; V gene: TRBV4-1; clone size: once; CDR3 protein: CASSQGRQGQNQPQHF; CDR3 DNA: TGCGCCAGCAGCCAAGGACGCCAGGGGCAAAATCAGCCCCAGCATTTT
D gene: NA; J gene: TRBJ1-1; V gene: TRBV6-6; clone size: NA; CDR3 protein: CASSQDRNTEAFF; CDR3 DNA: TGTGCCAGCAGTCAGGACAGGAACACTGAAGCTTTCTTT
D gene: NA; J gene: TRBJ1-4; V gene: TRBV6-6; clone size: NA; CDR3 protein: CASRETEKLFF; CDR3 DNA: TGTGCCTCCCGGGAAACGGAAAAACTGTTTTTT
D gene: NA; J gene: TRBJ2-5; V gene: TRBV29-1; clone size: NA; CDR3 protein: CSVEAIQGLGQETQYF; CDR3 DNA: TGCAGCGTTGAAGCGATACAGGGCTTAGGGCAAGAGACCCAGTACTTC
D gene: TRBD1; J gene: TRBJ1-2; V gene: TRBV7-9; clone size: NA; CDR3 protein: CASSSQGISLYGYTF; CDR3 DNA: TGTGCCAGCAGCTCACAGGGGATTAGCCTCTATGGCTACACCTTC
D gene: NA; J gene: TRBJ2-2; V gene: TRBV9; clone size: NA; CDR3 protein: CASSAQMNTGELFF; CDR3 DNA: TGTGCCAGCAGCGCCCAAATGAACACCGGGGAGCTGTTTTTT
D gene: NA; J gene: TRBJ1-1; V gene: TRBV27; clone size: NA; CDR3 protein: CASSSRYIEAFF; CDR3 DNA: TGTGCCAGCAGTAGTCGTTACATTGAAGCTTTCTTT
D gene: NA; J gene: TRBJ1-2; V gene: TRBV19; clone size: NA; CDR3 protein: CASSLRTVAGFGYTF; CDR3 DNA: TGTGCCAGTAGCCTCAGAACGGTTGCCGGGTTCGGCTACACCTTC
D gene: TRBD2; J gene: TRBJ2-2; V gene: TRBV7-6; clone size: once; CDR3 protein: CASSRPGGLPGELFF; CDR3 DNA: TGTGCCAGCAGCCGCCCGGGGGGATTACCCGGGGAGCTGTTTTTT
D gene: TRBD2; J gene: TRBJ2-1; V gene: TRBV6-5; clone size: NA; CDR3 protein: CASSYVGLGRGGWQFF; CDR3 DNA: TGTGCCAGCAGTTATGTTGGGCTAGGGCGGGGGGGCTGGCAGTTCTTC
D gene: TRBD1; J gene: TRBJ1-1; V gene: TRBV27; clone size: NA; CDR3 protein: CASSLSGGRTNTEAFF; CDR3 DNA: TGTGCCAGCAGTTTATCAGGGGGCAGGACGAACACTGAAGCTTTCTTT
D gene: TRBD2; J gene: TRBJ2-3; V gene: TRBV9; clone size: once; CDR3 protein: CASSLLAGGIDTQYF; CDR3 DNA: TGTGCCAGCAGCCTGCTAGCGGGGGGTATAGATACGCAGTATTTT